Below, 16 T cell receptor beta chains from the same sample are listed, as sequenced in a study of T cells after yellow fever vaccination. TCRdb passed the 5' RACE reads through MiXCR, listing each CDR3 protein once. The table shows hundreds of thousands of distinct CDR3 sequences, with less than 9.5% occurring only once. Source: CD4+ T cells sorted from PBMCs, taken 5 days after the yellow fever booster vaccination. The receptors stem from a man between 18 and 29 years old who received the YFV17D yellow fever vaccine.

This clonotype was found a few times. The chain combines TRBV11-2 with TRBJ1-1, with TRBD1 as a possible D gene (6 bases). Per the germline V gene, CDR1 is SGHAT and CDR2 is FQNNGV. V shed 2 bases and J shed 2 bases, with 18 bases lying between them. The CDR3 runs 17 residues. The CDR3 DNA reads TGTGCCAGCAGCTTAAGGCTGGCAGGGGAGGGAAACACTGAAGCTTTCTTT. Encoded protein: CASSLRLAGEGNTEAFF.

This clonotype was counted a few times. V and J are TRBV7-2 and TRBJ2-5, with D perhaps matching TRBD1 or TRBD2 (5 bases each). The CDR3 totals 15 residues. Trimming removed 3 bases from V and 3 bases from J, with 14 bases in between. The germline V gene has CDR1 SGHTA and CDR2 FQGNSA. This chain's CDR3 is CASSFRDGQEETQYF. The CDR3 region has the DNA TGTGCCAGCAGCTTCCGGGACGGACAAGAAGAGACCCAGTACTTC.

V usage is TRBV12-3 or TRBV12-4 and J usage is TRBJ1-5; D is possibly TRBD1 (6 bases). CDR3 size: 15 residues. V lost 5 bases and J 4 bases, leaving 15 bases between the germline ends. The CDR3 DNA sequence: TGTGCCAGCAGTGACCTCAGGGGCATGAATCAGCCCCAGCATTTT. It specifies CASSDLRGMNQPQHF.

This clonotype was counted many times. V is TRBV4-2 and J is TRBJ2-2, with TRBD2 matching over 12 bases. Germline values: CDR1 LGHNA, CDR2 YNFKEQ. V lost 4 bases to trimming and J lost 5 bases; unmatched junction nucleotides: 8. CDR3 size: 17 residues. CDR3 DNA sequence: TGTGCCAGCAGCCGCAGACTAGCGGGGGCTGGGACCGGGGAGCTGTTTTTT. Its protein product is CASSRRLAGAGTGELFF.

This clonotype was recorded a few times. V usage is TRBV18 and J usage is TRBJ2-5; TRBD2 might be the D (6 bases). Trimming took 3 bases from V and 5 from J, leaving 13 bases between them. The length of the CDR3 is 14 residues. Germline CDR1 reads KGHSH; CDR2 reads LQKENI. CDR3 sequence: CASSPLGLGETQYF. The CDR3 DNA sequence: TGTGCCAGCTCACCCTTGGGACTTGGCGAGACCCAGTACTTC.

The V gene is TRBV7-2, the J gene TRBJ2-3; 10 nucleotides align to TRBD2. CDR1 is SGHTA and CDR2 is FQGNSA in the germline V gene. After removal of 2 bases from V and 5 bases from J, the junction contained 7 bases not matched to a gene. This CDR3 contains 16 residues. The CDR3 coding sequence is TGTGCCAGCAGCTTATCCAGCGGGGGGGCGAGAGATACGCAGTATTTT. Translated, it gives CASSLSSGGARDTQYF.

This clonotype was detected a few times. This rearrangement joins TRBV6-2 or TRBV6-3 to TRBJ1-5, with TRBD1 as a possible D gene (5 bases). Germline V CDR1 and CDR2: MNHEY, SVGEGT. This CDR3 has 17 amino acids. The germline V and J ends were trimmed by 0 bases and 2 bases, with 14 bases remaining between them. The CDR3 region has the DNA TGTGCCAGCAGTTACTCGAGCTGGGGCAGGGGCAATCAGCCCCAGCATTTT. This codes for CASSYSSWGRGNQPQHF.

The V call is TRBV12-3 or TRBV12-4, the J call TRBJ1-6; the D gene is possibly TRBD1 (5 bases). The CDR3 has 12 residues. The germline V and J ends were trimmed by 5 bases and 9 bases, with 8 bases remaining between them. The CDR3 is CASSEGFSPLHF. DNA for the CDR3: TGTGCCAGCAGTGAGGGGTTTTCACCCCTCCACTTT.

The genes are TRBV20-1 and TRBJ2-7; weak D call: TRBD1 (5 bases). This CDR3 is built from 13 residues. Per the germline V gene, CDR1 is DFQATT and CDR2 is SNEGSKA (reference sequence). The CDR3 DNA is TGCGCCTCCAAGGATCCAGGGACCTACGAGCAGTACGTC. Its protein is CASKDPGTYEQYV.

This clonotype was detected many times. J is TRBJ2-5 and V is TRBV7-2; D may be TRBD1 (6 bases). The CDR3 sequence is 14 residues long. Trimming removed 1 base from V and 2 bases from J, with 8 bases in between. Germline V lookup: CDR1 SGHTA, CDR2 FQGNSA. The CDR3 loop is CASSLVGTQETQYF. The CDR3, as DNA: TGTGCCAGCAGCTTAGTCGGGACACAAGAGACCCAGTACTTC.

This chain connects TRBV12-3 or TRBV12-4 to TRBJ1-5, with 9 positions matching TRBD1. V shed 3 bases, J shed 4 bases, and the junction held 4 bases outside the gene matches. The CDR3 loop spans 15 amino acids. The CDR3 sequence is CASSFRGTGNQPQHF. The CDR3 DNA reads as TGTGCCAGCAGTTTTAGAGGGACAGGGAATCAGCCCCAGCATTTT.

V gene TRBV5-1 combines with J gene TRBJ2-3; 10 nucleotides align to TRBD2. Germline V gene data show CDR1 as SGHRS and CDR2 as YFSETQ. V trimming: 0 bases; J trimming: 7 bases; junction bases outside the gene matches: 11. The CDR3 is 17 residues long. CDR3 amino acids: CASSLAGAGGPRYTQYF. The CDR3 nucleotides read TGCGCCAGCAGCTTGGCCGGAGCGGGGGGGCCCCGATATACGCAGTATTTT.

The chain employs TRBV6-6 and TRBJ2-3; TRBD1 matches 8 bases. V dropped 5 bases and J dropped 3; count of bases not matched to a gene: 10. Germline-derived CDR1 and CDR2 are MNHNY and SVGAGI (reference sequence). CDR3 size: 16 residues. The CDR3 is CASSAPTGVTTDTQYF. DNA for the CDR3: TGTGCCAGCAGTGCCCCGACAGGGGTAACGACAGATACGCAGTATTTT.

This clonotype was recorded a few times. The chain combines TRBV13 with TRBJ2-3; D is uncertain. Trimming pared 3 bases from V and 3 bases from J, leaving 7 bases between. The germline V gene has CDR1 PRHDT and CDR2 FYEKMQ (reference sequence). This CDR3 is built from 13 residues. The CDR3 protein is CASSFTYTDTQYF. For the CDR3, the DNA is TGTGCCAGCAGCTTTACCTATACAGATACGCAGTATTTT.

This clonotype was seen a handful of times. This chain connects TRBV10-3 to TRBJ1-1; D is ambiguous. This CDR3 contains 13 residues. Germline lookup yields CDR1 ENHRY and CDR2 SYGVKD. Trimming removed 0 bases at V and 5 bases at J, with 7 bases between. CDR3 sequence (DNA): TGTGCCATCAGTGAGTCGGAGAGGACTGAAGCTTTCTTT. Translating gives CAISESERTEAFF.

This chain uses TRBV7-8 with TRBJ2-3; D is unresolved. Between the trimmed V and J ends, which lost 2 bases and 6 bases, there was a span of 12 bases. Germline loops: CDR1 SGHVS, CDR2 FQNEAQ. CDR3 size: 14 residues. The CDR3 DNA is TGTGCCAGCAGCTTACAAGCCGCGTTCGATACGCAGTATTTT. Translated: CASSLQAAFDTQYF.